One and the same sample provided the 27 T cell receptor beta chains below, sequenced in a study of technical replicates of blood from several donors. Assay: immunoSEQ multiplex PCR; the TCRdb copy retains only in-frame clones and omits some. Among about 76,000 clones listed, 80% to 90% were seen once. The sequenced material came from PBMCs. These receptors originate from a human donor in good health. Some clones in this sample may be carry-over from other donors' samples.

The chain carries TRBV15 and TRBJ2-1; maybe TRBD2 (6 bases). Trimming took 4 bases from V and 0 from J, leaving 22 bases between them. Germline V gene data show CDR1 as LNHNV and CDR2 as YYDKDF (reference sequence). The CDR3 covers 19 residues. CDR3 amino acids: CATSTPTSPPFSSYNEQFF. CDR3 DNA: TGTGCCACCAGCACACCGACTAGTCCCCCCTTTAGCTCCTACAATGAGCAGTTCTTC.

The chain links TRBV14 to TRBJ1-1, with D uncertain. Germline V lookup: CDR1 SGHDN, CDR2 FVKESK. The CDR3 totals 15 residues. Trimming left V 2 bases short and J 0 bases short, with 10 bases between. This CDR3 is CASSQRNSMNTEAFF. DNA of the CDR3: TGTGCCAGCAGCCAACGGAACAGTATGAACACTGAAGCTTTCTTT.

CDR3 in amino acids: CASSLVLTVTSTDTQYF. The CDR3 DNA sequence: TGTGCCAGCAGCTTAGTTTTGACAGTCACTAGCACAGATACGCAGTATTTT. V is TRBV7-9 and J is TRBJ2-3, with D perhaps matching TRBD1 (5 bases). Germline-derived CDR1 and CDR2 are SEHNR and FQNEAQ (reference sequence). The CDR3 is 17 amino acids. Trimming removed 1 base from V and 0 bases from J, with 14 bases in between.

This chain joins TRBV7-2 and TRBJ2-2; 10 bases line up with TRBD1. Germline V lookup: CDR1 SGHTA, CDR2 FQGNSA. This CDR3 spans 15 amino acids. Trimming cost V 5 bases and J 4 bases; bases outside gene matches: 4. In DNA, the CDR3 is TGTGCCAGCAGCCCTAGGACAGGGGGCACCGGGGAGCTGTTTTTT. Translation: CASSPRTGGTGELFF.

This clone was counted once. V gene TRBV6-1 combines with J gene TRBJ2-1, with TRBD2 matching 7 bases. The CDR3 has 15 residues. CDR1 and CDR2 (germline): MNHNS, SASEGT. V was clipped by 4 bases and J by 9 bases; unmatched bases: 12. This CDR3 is CASSAGRAGDIEQFF. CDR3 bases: TGTGCCAGCAGTGCAGGTCGGGCGGGAGATATTGAGCAGTTCTTC.

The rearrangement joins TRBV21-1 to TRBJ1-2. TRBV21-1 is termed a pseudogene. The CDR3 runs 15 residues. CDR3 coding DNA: TGTGCCAGCATCTACCCCCGGGACTCACCCCTCGGCTACACCTTC. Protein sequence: CASIYPRDSPLGYTF.

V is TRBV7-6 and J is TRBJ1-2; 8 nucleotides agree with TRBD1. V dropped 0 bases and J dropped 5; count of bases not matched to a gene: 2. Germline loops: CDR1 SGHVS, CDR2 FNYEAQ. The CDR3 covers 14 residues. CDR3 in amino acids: CASSLAQGAYGYTF. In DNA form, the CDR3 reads TGTGCCAGCAGCTTAGCTCAGGGGGCGTATGGCTACACCTTC.

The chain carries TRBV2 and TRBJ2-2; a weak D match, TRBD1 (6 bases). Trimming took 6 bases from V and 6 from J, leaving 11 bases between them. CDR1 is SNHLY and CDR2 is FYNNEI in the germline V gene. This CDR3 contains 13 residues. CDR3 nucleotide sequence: TGTGCCAGCAGAACAGGGATTGCCGGGGAGCTGTTTTTT. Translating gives CASRTGIAGELFF.

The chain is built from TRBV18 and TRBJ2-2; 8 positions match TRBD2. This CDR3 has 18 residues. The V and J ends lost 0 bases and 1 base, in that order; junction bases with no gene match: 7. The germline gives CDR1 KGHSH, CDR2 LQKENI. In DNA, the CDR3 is TGTGCCAGCTCACCACCGTTCGGGCTAGCGGGGAACACCGGGGAGCTGTTTTTT. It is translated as CASSPPFGLAGNTGELFF.

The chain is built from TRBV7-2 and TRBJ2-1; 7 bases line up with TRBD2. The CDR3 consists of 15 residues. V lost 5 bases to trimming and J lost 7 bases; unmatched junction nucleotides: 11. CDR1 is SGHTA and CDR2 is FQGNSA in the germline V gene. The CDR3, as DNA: TGTGCCAGCAGCGGCCGGGTCGGGGAGGGGAATGAGCAGTTCTTC. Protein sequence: CASSGRVGEGNEQFF.

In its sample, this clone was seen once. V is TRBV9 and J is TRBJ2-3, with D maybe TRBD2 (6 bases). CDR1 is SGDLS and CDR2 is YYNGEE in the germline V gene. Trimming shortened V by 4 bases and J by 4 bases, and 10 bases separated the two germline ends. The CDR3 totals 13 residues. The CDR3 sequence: CASSQRAADTQYF. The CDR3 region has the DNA TGTGCCAGCAGCCAGCGGGCAGCAGATACGCAGTATTTT.

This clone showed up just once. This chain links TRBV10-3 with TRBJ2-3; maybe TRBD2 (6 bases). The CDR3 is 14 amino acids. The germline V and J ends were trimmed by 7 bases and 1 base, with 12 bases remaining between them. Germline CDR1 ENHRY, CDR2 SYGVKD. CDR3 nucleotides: TGTGCCATCATGGATAGCGGAGGCACAGATACGCAGTATTTT. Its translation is CAIMDSGGTDTQYF.

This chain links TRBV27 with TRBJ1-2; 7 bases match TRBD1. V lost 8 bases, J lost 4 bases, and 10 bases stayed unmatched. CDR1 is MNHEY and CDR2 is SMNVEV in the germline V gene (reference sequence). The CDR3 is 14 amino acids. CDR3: CASGYTGVSYGYTF. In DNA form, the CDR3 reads TGTGCCAGCGGTTATACAGGGGTTAGCTATGGCTACACCTTC.

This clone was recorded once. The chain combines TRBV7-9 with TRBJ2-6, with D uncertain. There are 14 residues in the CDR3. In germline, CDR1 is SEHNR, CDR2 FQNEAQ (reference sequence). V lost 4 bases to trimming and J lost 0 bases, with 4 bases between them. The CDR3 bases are TGTGCCAGCAGCTCTTACTCTGGGGCCAACGTCCTGACTTTC. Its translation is CASSSYSGANVLTF.

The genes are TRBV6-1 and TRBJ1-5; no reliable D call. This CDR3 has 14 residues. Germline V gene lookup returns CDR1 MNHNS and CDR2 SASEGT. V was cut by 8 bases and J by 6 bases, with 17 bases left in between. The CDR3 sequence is CASPGETVSQPQHF. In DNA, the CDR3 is TGTGCCAGCCCGGGAGAGACGGTCAGTCAGCCCCAGCATTTT.

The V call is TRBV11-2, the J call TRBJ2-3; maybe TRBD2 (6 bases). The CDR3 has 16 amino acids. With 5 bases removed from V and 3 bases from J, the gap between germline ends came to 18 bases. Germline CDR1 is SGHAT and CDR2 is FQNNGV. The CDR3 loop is CASSEAGGSRTDTQYF. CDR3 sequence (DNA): TGTGCCAGCAGCGAGGCCGGGGGAAGCAGAACAGATACGCAGTATTTT.

The CDR3 reads CAISEGGDTEAFF. The DNA for the CDR3 is TGTGCCATCAGTGAGGGGGGGGACACTGAAGCTTTCTTT. The chain recombines TRBV10-3 with TRBJ1-1; tentative D call: TRBD1 (5 bases). CDR1 and CDR2 from the germline V gene are ENHRY and SYGVKD. The CDR3 extends over 13 amino acids. V lost 2 bases to trimming and J lost 3 bases, with 7 bases between them.

This CDR3 is CASSFKGDTIYF. The CDR3 coding sequence is TGTGCCAGCAGCTTTAAGGGAGACACCATATATTTT. V usage is TRBV7-2 and J usage is TRBJ1-3; D is unresolved. Trimming stripped 3 bases from V and 8 bases from J, with 8 bases between. CDR3 length: 12 residues. CDR1 SGHTA and CDR2 FQGNSA come from the germline V gene. Combining the CDR3 with reference TRBV7-2 and TRBJ1-3 gives the whole variable domain GAGVSQSPSNKVTEKGKDVELRCDPISGHTALYWYRQSLGQGLEFLIYFQGNSAPDKSGLPSDRFSAERTGGSVSTLTIQRTQQEDSAVYLCASSFKGDTIYFGEGSWLTVV.

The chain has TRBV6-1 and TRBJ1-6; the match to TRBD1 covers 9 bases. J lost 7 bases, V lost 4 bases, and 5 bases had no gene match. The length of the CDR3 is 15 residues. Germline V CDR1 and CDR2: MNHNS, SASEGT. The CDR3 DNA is TGTGCCAGCAGTGGCGGGACAGGGAGGAATTCACCCCTCCACTTT. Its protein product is CASSGGTGRNSPLHF.

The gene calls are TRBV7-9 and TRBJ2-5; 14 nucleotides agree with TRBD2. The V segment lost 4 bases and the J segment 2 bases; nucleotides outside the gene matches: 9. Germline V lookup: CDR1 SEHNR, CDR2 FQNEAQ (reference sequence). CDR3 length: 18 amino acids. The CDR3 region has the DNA TGTGCCAGCAGCTCTCTCAGACTAGCGGGGGGGATACAAGAGACCCAGTACTTC. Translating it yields CASSSLRLAGGIQETQYF.

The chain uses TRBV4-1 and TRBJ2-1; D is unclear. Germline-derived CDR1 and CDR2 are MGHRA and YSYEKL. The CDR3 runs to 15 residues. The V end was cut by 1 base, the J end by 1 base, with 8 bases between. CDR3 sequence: CASSQGAASYNEQFF. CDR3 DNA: TGCGCCAGCAGCCAAGGGGCAGCATCCTACAATGAGCAGTTCTTC.

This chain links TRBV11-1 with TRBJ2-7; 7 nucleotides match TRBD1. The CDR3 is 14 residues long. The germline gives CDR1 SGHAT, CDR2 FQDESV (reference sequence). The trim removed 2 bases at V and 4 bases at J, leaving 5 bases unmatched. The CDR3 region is CASSLPGQIYEQYF. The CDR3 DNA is TGTGCCAGCAGCTTACCGGGACAGATATACGAGCAGTACTTC.

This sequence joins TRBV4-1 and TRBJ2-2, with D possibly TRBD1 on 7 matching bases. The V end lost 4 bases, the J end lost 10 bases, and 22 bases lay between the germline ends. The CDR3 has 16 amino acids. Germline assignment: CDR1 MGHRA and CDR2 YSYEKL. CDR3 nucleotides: TGCGCCAGCAGCCCTGAGCAGGCAGGAGGGGGCGTGGAGCTGTTTTTT. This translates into CASSPEQAGGGVELFF.

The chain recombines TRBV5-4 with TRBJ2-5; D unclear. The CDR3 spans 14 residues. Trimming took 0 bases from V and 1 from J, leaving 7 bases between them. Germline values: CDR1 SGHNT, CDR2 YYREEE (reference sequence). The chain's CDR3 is CASSLVSPQETQYF. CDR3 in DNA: TGTGCCAGCAGCTTGGTGAGCCCCCAAGAGACCCAGTACTTC.

The CDR3 sequence is CARKQGASTNYGYTF. The DNA of the CDR3 is TGTGCCAGAAAACAGGGGGCGTCGACTAACTATGGCTACACCTTC. The chain links TRBV2 to TRBJ1-2; TRBD1 matches 9 bases. CDR3 length: 15 residues. Looked up from germline, CDR1 is SNHLY and CDR2 is FYNNEI. Trimming cost V 9 bases and J 0 bases; bases outside gene matches: 8.

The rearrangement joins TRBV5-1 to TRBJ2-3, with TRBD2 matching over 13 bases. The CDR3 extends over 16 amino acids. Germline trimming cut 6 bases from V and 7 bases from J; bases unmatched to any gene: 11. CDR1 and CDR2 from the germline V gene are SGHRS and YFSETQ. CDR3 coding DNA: TGCGCCAGCAACCTACTACTAGCGGGAGGGCAGAATACGCAGTATTTT. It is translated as CASNLLLAGGQNTQYF.

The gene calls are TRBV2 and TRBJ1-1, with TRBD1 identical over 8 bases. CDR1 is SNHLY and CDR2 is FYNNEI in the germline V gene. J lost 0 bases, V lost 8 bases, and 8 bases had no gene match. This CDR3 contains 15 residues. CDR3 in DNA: TGTGCCAGCCAAGGTCAGGGGGCCATGAACACTGAAGCTTTCTTT. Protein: CASQGQGAMNTEAFF.